This T cell receptor (beta chain) was sequenced in a study of blood T cell repertoires in COVID-19. The wider study: The United States, Italy and Spain were the sources of the acute and convalescent COVID-19 samples. From T cells, B-cell-depleted T cells, or PBMCs came the material, which was cDNA or gDNA.

Those enrolled in Seattle joined during active infection and were followed longitudinally afterward. V gave up 5 bases and J gave up 6 bases, with 13 bases separating them. Germline V gene sequence: CDR1 LNHDA, CDR2 SQIVND (reference sequence). The length of the CDR3 is 13 residues. Methods used by the authors: Scientists estimated how many nucleated cells there were by amplifying reference gene primers. The repertoire was sequenced with immunoSEQ multiplex PCR; TCRdb's copy has only in-frame clones and lacks some. D and trimming were read from the DNA, whereas the V and J calls and clone size are those reported in that table. This sample has 250,000 to 350,000 clones; 75% to 95% occur once, and the top ten carry 6% to 7%.

This chain uses TRBV19 with TRBJ2-5; tentative D call: TRBD2 (6 bases). The TCR originated in a woman under 40 with COVID-19, enrolled during active disease. Sequencing was carried out using peripheral blood. CDR3 coding DNA: TGTGCCAGTAGTCCCACGGCGGGAAAGACCCAGTACTTC. Its protein is CASSPTAGKTQYF.